Following are 30 T cell receptor beta chains from one sample sequenced in a study of human T cells and chemical hapten exposure. As to time point: patch test 2, 6 weeks after DPC sensitization. The treatment denotes: therapeutic diphenylcyclopropenone sensitization with weekly scalp DPC. TCRdb re-called the RACE reads through MiXCR, storing one row per CDR3 protein. Found here are approximately 91,000 distinct CDR3 sequences, 11% of them singletons; the top ten hold 1.5% to 2%. The specimen was whole blood, collected in connection with sensitization to the hapten diphenylcyclopropenone (DPC). All receptors come from a man in his late teens or twenties with alopecia areata. Some clones in this sample may be carry-over from other donors' samples.

This clonotype has ten or more counts. The chain employs TRBV19 and TRBJ2-5; 7 bases align to TRBD2. CDR3 length: 16 amino acids. V shed 2 bases, J shed 0 bases, and the junction held 6 bases outside the gene matches. Germline lookup yields CDR1 LNHDA and CDR2 SQIVND (reference sequence). The CDR3 protein is CASSISSGEYQETQYF. In DNA form, the CDR3 reads TGTGCCAGTAGTATATCCAGCGGGGAGTACCAAGAGACCCAGTACTTC.

There are a few counts of this clonotype. The chain couples TRBV6-2 or TRBV6-3 to TRBJ2-6, with TRBD2 as a possible D gene (7 bases). The V end lost 7 bases, the J end lost 5 bases, and 18 bases lay between the germline ends. Germline CDR1 MNHEY, CDR2 SVGEGT. This CDR3 comprises 16 residues. The CDR3: CASTQGGSVRANVLTF. CDR3 sequence (DNA): TGTGCCAGCACACAGGGAGGGTCTGTTAGGGCCAACGTCCTGACTTTC.

This clonotype occurred a few times. CDR3 DNA sequence: TGTGCCAGCAGCTTCCCGGGACACCGCTCCTATAATTCACCCCTCCACTTT. It specifies CASSFPGHRSYNSPLHF. The chain employs TRBV7-7 and TRBJ1-6, with D maybe TRBD1 (6 bases). Per the germline V gene, CDR1 is SSHAT and CDR2 is FNYEAQ (reference sequence). Deletions cut 3 bases from V and 0 bases from J, with 12 bases between. This CDR3 spans 17 amino acids.

This clonotype occurred a few times. The gene calls are TRBV4-1 and TRBJ2-7; D unresolved. The germline V and J ends were trimmed by 0 bases and 1 base, with 10 bases remaining between them. This CDR3 comprises 15 residues. Germline CDR1 reads MGHRA; CDR2 reads YSYEKL. For the CDR3, the DNA is TGCGCCAGCAGCCAAGATCCGATTCCTTCCTACGAGCAGTACTTC. Translation: CASSQDPIPSYEQYF.

This clonotype was counted at least ten times. The CDR3 loop reads CASSQPDRDTGELFF. The CDR3 bases are TGTGCCAGCAGCCAACCCGACAGGGACACCGGGGAGCTGTTTTTT. The rearrangement links TRBV4-2 to TRBJ2-2; 7 bases fit TRBD1. Trimming cost V 2 bases and J 3 bases; bases outside gene matches: 3. Germline values: CDR1 LGHNA, CDR2 YNFKEQ. The CDR3 is made up of 15 amino acids.

This clonotype was seen repeatedly, ten times or more. The CDR3 nucleotides are TGTGCCAGCAGTTACCAGGCGCCAGGGACAGTGTATGGCTACACCTTC. Protein sequence: CASSYQAPGTVYGYTF. The chain links TRBV6-2 or TRBV6-3 to TRBJ1-2, with 7 bases matching TRBD1. Germline loops: CDR1 MNHEY, CDR2 SVGEGT. The V gene end was trimmed by 2 bases and the J gene end by 5 bases; junction bases not matched to a gene: 11. The CDR3 extends over 16 amino acids.

This sequence joins TRBV18 and TRBJ1-2, with 7 bases aligning to TRBD1. CDR3 length: 15 amino acids. Unmatched junction bases numbered 10, after V lost 4 bases and J lost 5 bases. Germline V gene data show CDR1 as KGHSH and CDR2 as LQKENI. The DNA of the CDR3 is TGTGCCAGCTCACTTTTCAGTGGGACAGATTATGGCTACACCTTC. Amino acid sequence: CASSLFSGTDYGYTF.

This clonotype was detected many times. The CDR3 DNA reads TGTGCCAGCGAAGAGGGGGAAGGAGGGTTCCGCAGCAATCAGCCCCAGCATTTT. Translation: CASEEGEGGFRSNQPQHF. The chain employs TRBV6-1 and TRBJ1-5, with D perhaps matching TRBD1 (6 bases). In germline, CDR1 is MNHNS, CDR2 SASEGT. This CDR3 contains 18 residues. V was trimmed by 8 bases and J by 1 base, leaving 24 bases between them.

Notes on this clonotype: This may be a read error: a much more frequent sequence differs by one nucleotide. The rearrangement joins TRBV28 to TRBJ2-7, with D perhaps TRBD1 (5 bases). The ends were cut back, 8 bases at V and 4 bases at J, with 12 bases in the middle. CDR1 is MDHEN and CDR2 is SYDVKM in the germline V gene. The CDR3 is 12 amino acids. This chain's CDR3 is CASCSRQYEQYF. The CDR3 DNA follows: TGTGCCAGCTGTTCCCGACAGTACGAGCAGTACTTC.

Many counts were recorded for this clonotype. The genes are TRBV27 and TRBJ2-3; TRBD1 is a possible D gene (6 bases). The germline CDR1 and CDR2 sequences are MNHEY and SMNVEV (reference sequence). V lost 5 bases and J lost 4, with 16 bases in between. The CDR3 is 15 amino acids. The CDR3 nucleotides read TGTGCCAGCAGTGCCTACAGGGTTAAGGCAGATACGCAGTATTTT. Protein sequence: CASSAYRVKADTQYF.

Ten or more counts support this clonotype. The chain has TRBV7-6 and TRBJ1-1; 8 bases fit TRBD1. CDR1 is SGHVS and CDR2 is FNYEAQ in the germline V gene. This CDR3 has 14 residues. V lost 1 base, J lost 3 bases, and 1 base stayed unmatched. CDR3 bases: TGTGCCAGCAGCTTAGACAGGGGGGACACTGAAGCTTTCTTT. Translated: CASSLDRGDTEAFF. The complete variable domain, with remaining parts taken from reference TRBV7-6 and TRBJ1-1, reads GAGVSQSPRYKVTKRGQDVALRCDPISGHVSLYWYRQALGQGPEFLTYFNYEAQQDKSGLPNDRFSAERPEGSISTLTIQRTEQRDSAMYRCASSLDRGDTEAFFGQGTRLTVV.

Only a few counts were recorded for this clonotype. The chain couples TRBV3-1 to TRBJ1-4; D perhaps matches TRBD1 (6 bases). This CDR3 is 15 amino acids long. V was pared by 4 bases and J by 13 bases, with 22 bases between. Germline V gene data show CDR1 as LGHDT and CDR2 as YNNKEL (reference sequence). CDR3 DNA sequence: TGTGCCAGCAGCCCCGGTGGGACACAGCAGCGAAGACTGTTTTTT. This gives the protein CASSPGGTQQRRLFF.

Regarding this clonotype: A much larger clone lies a single base off, so this may be a read error. V and J are TRBV20-1 and TRBJ2-3; a weak D match, TRBD2 (6 bases). The CDR3 length is 13 residues. Germline CDR1 DFQATT, CDR2 SNEGSKA (reference sequence). V was cut by 7 bases and J by 1 base, with 12 bases left in between. Written as DNA, the CDR3 is TGCAGTGGTATCGGGACTGGCACAGATACGCAGTATTTT. As protein: CSGIGTGTDTQYF.

The chain couples TRBV27 to TRBJ1-5; D is unclear. Trimming removed 6 bases at V and 7 bases at J, with 4 bases between. The CDR3 totals 10 residues. Germline V gene data show CDR1 as MNHEY and CDR2 as SMNVEV (reference sequence). The CDR3 loop is CASSQQPQHF. CDR3 bases: TGTGCCAGCAGCCAACAGCCCCAGCATTTT.

The table lists this clonotype with many counts. This rearrangement joins TRBV4-2 to TRBJ2-3, with 7 bases fitting TRBD2. Germline CDR1 is LGHNA and CDR2 is YNFKEQ. Losses at the gene ends were 0 bases for V and 6 bases for J; bases not matched to a gene: 9. The length of the CDR3 is 16 residues. CDR3 amino acids: CASSQEEPGGADTQYF. In DNA form, the CDR3 reads TGTGCCAGCAGCCAAGAGGAACCGGGGGGAGCCGATACGCAGTATTTT.

The V gene is TRBV5-4, the J gene TRBJ1-4, with no clear D. Trimming pared 1 base from V and 4 bases from J, leaving 8 bases between. This CDR3 has 14 residues. CDR1 and CDR2 (germline): SGHNT, YYREEE (reference sequence). In DNA form, the CDR3 reads TGTGCCAGCAGCTTGAACGGGATTAATGAAAAACTGTTTTTT. This sequence encodes CASSLNGINEKLFF.

This clonotype was seen a handful of times. The chain has TRBV20-1 and TRBJ1-2; TRBD1 might be the D (5 bases). V was cut by 6 bases and J by 4 bases, with 12 bases left in between. CDR1 DFQATT and CDR2 SNEGSKA come from the germline V gene (reference sequence). The CDR3 has 12 residues. The CDR3 DNA follows: TGCAGTGCGGAAAGGACATTCTATGGCTACACCTTC. Its translation is CSAERTFYGYTF.

The chain has TRBV29-1 and TRBJ1-2, with 12 bases matching TRBD1. V trimming: 6 bases; J trimming: 7 bases; junction bases outside the gene matches: 6. Per the germline V gene, CDR1 is SQVTM and CDR2 is ANQGSEA. The CDR3 is 13 residues long. DNA for the CDR3: TGCAGCGTGACGGGACAGGGGGCGCTTGGCTACACCTTC. This gives the protein CSVTGQGALGYTF.

This clonotype has ten or more counts. The CDR3 nucleotides are TGTGCCAGCTCACCACGGGGGACAGGGGGCAGGAAAGATACGCAGTATTTT. Encoded protein: CASSPRGTGGRKDTQYF. The rearrangement links TRBV18 to TRBJ2-3; 12 bases align to TRBD1. This CDR3 has 17 residues. V was clipped by 1 base and J by 5 bases; unmatched bases: 7. CDR1 KGHSH and CDR2 LQKENI come from the germline V gene.

This clonotype was counted at least ten times. The chain uses TRBV19 and TRBJ2-3; D unresolved. V was clipped by 4 bases and J by 2 bases, with 7 bases between them. Germline-derived CDR1 and CDR2 are LNHDA and SQIVND (reference sequence). The CDR3 totals 13 residues. The CDR3 reads CASSSLPTDTQYF. As DNA, the CDR3 is TGTGCCAGTAGTAGCCTGCCCACAGATACGCAGTATTTT. The full variable domain, with the rest looked up from reference TRBV19 and TRBJ2-3, is DGGITQSPKYLFRKEGQNVTLSCEQNLNHDAMYWYRQDPGQGLRLIYYSQIVNDFQKGDIAEGYSVSREKKESFPLTVTSAQKNPTAFYLCASSSLPTDTQYFGPGTRLTVL.

This clonotype was seen many times. The chain has TRBV28 and TRBJ2-7; D is uncertain. V lost 3 bases, J lost 2 bases, and 11 bases lay in between. This CDR3 has 14 residues. Germline CDR1 is MDHEN and CDR2 is SYDVKM. This chain's CDR3 is CASSFYGAPYEQYF. The CDR3 DNA is TGTGCCAGCAGTTTTTACGGAGCCCCCTACGAGCAGTACTTC. Supplemented by reference TRBV28 and TRBJ2-7, the full variable domain reads DVKVTQSSRYLVKRTGEKVFLECVQDMDHENMFWYRQDPGLGLRLIYFSYDVKMKEKGDIPEGYSVSREKKERFSLILESASTNQTSMYLCASSFYGAPYEQYFGPGTRLTVT.

In this sample, this clonotype turned up a few times. This chain uses TRBV4-1 with TRBJ2-5; D is tentatively TRBD1 or TRBD2 (5 bases each). The V end was cut by 1 base, the J end by 6 bases, with 12 bases between. Germline-derived CDR1 and CDR2 are MGHRA and YSYEKL. The CDR3 is made up of 14 amino acids. The CDR3 DNA is TGCGCCAGCAGCCAAGGAGGGGAGACGAAGACCCAGTACTTC. It codes for CASSQGGETKTQYF.

This clonotype has only a few counts. The chain links TRBV4-1 to TRBJ1-3; D call uncertain. The germline V and J ends were trimmed by 2 bases and 4 bases, with 15 bases remaining between them. The CDR3 consists of 16 residues. Germline CDR1 reads MGHRA; CDR2 reads YSYEKL. CDR3: CASSQSAGLRGNTIYF. The CDR3, as DNA: TGCGCCAGCAGCCAATCGGCTGGACTAAGGGGAAACACCATATATTTT.

This clonotype came up a few times. The V gene is TRBV4-1, the J gene TRBJ2-1; the D gene is possibly TRBD1 (5 bases). The CDR3 extends over 16 amino acids. Germline lookup yields CDR1 MGHRA and CDR2 YSYEKL. Trimming shortened V by 4 bases and J by 5 bases, and 18 bases separated the two germline ends. The CDR3 loop is CASSPLGLSSNNEQFF. In nucleotides, the CDR3 is TGCGCCAGCAGCCCCTTGGGGCTCTCTAGTAACAATGAGCAGTTCTTC.

This clonotype was picked up many times. The CDR3 region has the DNA TGTGCCACCAGCAGAGTCATGGTTCAGCCCCAGCATTTT. This gives the protein CATSRVMVQPQHF. This chain joins TRBV15 and TRBJ1-5; D is unclear. The CDR3 totals 13 residues. The V end lost 1 base, the J end lost 6 bases, and 7 bases lay between the germline ends. CDR1 LNHNV and CDR2 YYDKDF come from the germline V gene (reference sequence).

The chain couples TRBV6-2 or TRBV6-3 to TRBJ2-5; no definite D call. The germline V gene encodes CDR1 MNHEY and CDR2 SVGEGT. The CDR3 consists of 14 residues. The V gene lost 2 bases and the J gene lost 3 bases, with 10 bases spanning the gap. The CDR3, as DNA: TGTGCCAGCAGTTACGGTCGTGACAAAGAGACCCAGTACTTC. It yields the protein CASSYGRDKETQYF.

This clonotype appeared a few times. The chain is built from TRBV3-1 and TRBJ1-2; D is unresolved. CDR3 length equals 14 residues. The germline V gene has CDR1 LGHDT and CDR2 YNNKEL (reference sequence). Trimming removed 7 bases at V and 7 bases at J, with 19 bases between. CDR3 region: CASTRGREGGGYTF. CDR3 nucleotides: TGTGCCAGCACCCGGGGAAGGGAGGGTGGTGGCTACACCTTC.

About this clonotype: A single base separates this from a much larger clone, so it may be a read error. The chain is built from TRBV11-2 and TRBJ2-5, with 8 bases that match TRBD1. This CDR3 spans 15 amino acids. In germline, CDR1 is SGHAT, CDR2 FQNNGV. CDR3 sequence reads: CANSSPPDRVKTQYF. The CDR3 nucleotides are TGTGCCAACAGCTCCCCACCGGACAGGGTGAAGACCCAGTACTTC.

In regard to this clonotype: A much bigger clone sits one base away, suggesting this may be a read error. The rearrangement uses TRBV6-1 and TRBJ1-1; TRBD1 matches at 7 bases. Trimming at V came to 7 bases and at J to 4 bases, leaving 12 bases not matched to a gene. Germline-derived CDR1 and CDR2 are MNHNS and SASEGT. The CDR3 contains 15 residues. The CDR3 spells CASNKPRQGSTEAFF. The CDR3 DNA reads as TGTGCCAGCAACAAACCGCGACAGGGAAGCACTGAAGCTTTCTTT.

This clonotype was seen repeatedly, ten times or more. The chain joins TRBV18 to TRBJ2-3; D perhaps matches TRBD2 (5 bases). V was pared by 2 bases and J by 4 bases, with 19 bases between. Germline loops: CDR1 KGHSH, CDR2 LQKENI. The CDR3 is made up of 17 amino acids. CDR3: CASSPFDPGFEADTQYF. CDR3 coding DNA: TGTGCCAGCTCACCATTTGATCCGGGATTTGAGGCAGATACGCAGTATTTT.